This T cell receptor beta chain was sequenced during a study of T cell responses to AZD1222 COVID-19 vaccine. Study conclusions and caveats: Across spike, vaccine-associated CD4 TCRs were found, dominant at 160-218 and 743-854.

Profiled with immunoSEQ multiplex PCR; TCRdb holds only in-frame clones, not every one. The table shows around 140,000 clones, with over 85% occurring only once. Trimming shortened V by 6 bases and J by 0 bases, and 27 bases separated the two germline ends. The CDR3 is 20 residues long. Germline CDR1 is KGHSH and CDR2 is LQKENI. The count of this clone is one. Its antigen remains unidentified. The source is an adult in good health. This sample comprised peripheral blood, obtained on day 0 of AZD1222 vaccination. The rearrangement joins TRBV18 to TRBJ1-3; D might be TRBD1 (5 bases). CDR3 loop: CASSPVWRGILKSSGNTIYF. In nucleotides, the CDR3 is TGTGCCAGCTCCCCAGTATGGAGGGGAATCCTAAAGAGCTCTGGAAACACCATATATTTT.